This is a list of T cell receptor beta chains from one sample in a study of cytomegalovirus exposure and HLA in healthy donors. Data came from immunoSEQ multiplex PCR; TCRdb stores just in-frame clones and leaves some out. The table has about 240,000 clones, approximately 83% seen once. The specimen was PBMCs. The origin of the receptors is a woman in her thirties in good health and CMV-seropositive. CDR3s include the opening cysteine and the closing phenylalanine or tryptophan. Clone size is not always given. Where it is, it says once, few, many or a class for expanded clones.

V gene: TRBV5-4
clone size: -
J gene: TRBJ2-7
CDR3 protein: CASSRGLATSSYEQYF

V gene: TRBV6-6
clone size: -
J gene: TRBJ1-4
CDR3 protein: CASRTGWIATNEKLFF

V gene: TRBV9
clone size: -
J gene: TRBJ2-7
CDR3 protein: CASSVGTSLAYEQYF

V gene: TRBV7-3
clone size: -
J gene: TRBJ1-1
CDR3 protein: CARRQGGSEAFF

V gene: TRBV19
clone size: -
J gene: TRBJ2-1
CDR3 protein: CASSRGGTVSYNEQFF

V gene: TRBV5-1
clone size: -
J gene: TRBJ2-3
CDR3 protein: CASSLSPTSTDTQYF

V gene: TRBV5-1
clone size: -
J gene: TRBJ2-1
CDR3 protein: CASTQTYSYNEQFF

V gene: TRBV27
clone size: -
J gene: TRBJ2-2
CDR3 protein: CASSSRDLNTGELFF

V gene: TRBV11-2
clone size: -
J gene: TRBJ1-1
CDR3 protein: CASSFEGITEAFF

V gene: TRBV28
clone size: -
J gene: TRBJ1-3
CDR3 protein: CASSGPVSGNTIYF

V gene: TRBV27
clone size: -
J gene: TRBJ2-6
CDR3 protein: CASARRDRVGANVLTF

V gene: TRBV11-2
clone size: -
J gene: TRBJ2-7
CDR3 protein: CASSLGGAGGSYEQYF

V gene: TRBV5-6
clone size: once
J gene: TRBJ2-1
CDR3 protein: CASSLAWGEGLPNEQFF

V gene: TRBV6-5
clone size: -
J gene: TRBJ1-3
CDR3 protein: CASGEVSGNTIYF

V gene: TRBV27
clone size: -
J gene: TRBJ2-3
CDR3 protein: CASSLISGRAFTDTQYF

V gene: TRBV11-2
clone size: -
J gene: TRBJ1-5
CDR3 protein: CASSFEGASNQPQHF

V gene: TRBV7-9
clone size: -
J gene: TRBJ2-7
CDR3 protein: CASSFSSGLLYEQYF

V gene: TRBV6-1
clone size: -
J gene: TRBJ2-1
CDR3 protein: CASSEAGTSGYNEQFF

V gene: TRBV10-3
clone size: -
J gene: TRBJ2-5
CDR3 protein: CAISERDRAGGKTQYF

V gene: TRBV4-1
clone size: -
J gene: TRBJ1-1
CDR3 protein: CASSQGITGTEAFF

V gene: TRBV9
clone size: -
J gene: TRBJ1-2
CDR3 protein: CASSLIVQGIHGYTF

V gene: TRBV5-4
clone size: -
J gene: TRBJ2-7
CDR3 protein: CASSPAGDLSYEQYF

V gene: TRBV5-1
clone size: once
J gene: TRBJ2-2
CDR3 protein: CASSISSLLNTGELFF

V gene: TRBV7-9
clone size: -
J gene: TRBJ2-5
CDR3 protein: CASSTSGTGKKETQYF

V gene: TRBV19
clone size: -
J gene: TRBJ2-7
CDR3 protein: CASSKGQGASYEQYF

V gene: TRBV2
clone size: once
J gene: TRBJ1-1
CDR3 protein: CASQMAMNTEAFF

V gene: TRBV4-1
clone size: -
J gene: TRBJ2-5
CDR3 protein: CASSQATGPETQYF

V gene: TRBV6-1
clone size: -
J gene: TRBJ1-3
CDR3 protein: CASSEGTGEEPGNTIYF

V gene: TRBV2
clone size: -
J gene: TRBJ1-1
CDR3 protein: CASSLNTEAFF

V gene: TRBV30
clone size: -
J gene: TRBJ1-3
CDR3 protein: CAWGRDRAGNTIYF

V gene: TRBV7-9
clone size: -
J gene: TRBJ2-3
CDR3 protein: CASSYTGTGGSTDTQYF

V gene: TRBV6-5
clone size: -
J gene: TRBJ1-1
CDR3 protein: CASRRNTEAFF